This passage covers 26 T cell receptor beta chains from one sample sequenced in a study of cytomegalovirus exposure and HLA in healthy donors. PCR primers comprised 60 Vbeta and 13 Jbeta primers. This table comes from immunoSEQ multiplex PCR, and its TCRdb copy is limited to in-frame clones, with some not included. Of 100,000 to 150,000 clones listed, 81% were seen once; the top ten hold about 0.7%. Input material: PBMCs. These receptors were obtained from a man younger than 35 in good health and CMV-seronegative.

The V gene is TRBV6-6, the J gene TRBJ1-6; tentatively, D is TRBD1 (6 bases). CDR1 and CDR2 (germline): MNHNY, SVGAGI (reference sequence). The CDR3 totals 14 residues. Trimming shortened V by 2 bases and J by 8 bases, and 10 bases separated the two germline ends. As DNA, the CDR3 is TGTGCCAGCAGTTACAGGGGGTTTGATTCACCCCTCCACTTT. It specifies CASSYRGFDSPLHF.

This clone has more than one count but fewer than ten. This chain links TRBV9 with TRBJ2-7; 7 bases are shared with TRBD1. CDR3 length: 15 residues. With V trimmed by 1 base and J by 5 bases, 9 bases remained unmatched. Germline CDR1 is SGDLS and CDR2 is YYNGEE. The CDR3 DNA reads TGTGCCAGCAGCGTAAGCCACAGGGGAGTCGACGAGCAGTACTTC. Its translation: CASSVSHRGVDEQYF.

This clone was recorded only once. V usage is TRBV5-1 and J usage is TRBJ1-1; perhaps TRBD1 as D (5 bases). V was pared by 2 bases and J by 3 bases, with 17 bases between. This CDR3 has 16 amino acids. CDR1 is SGHRS, CDR2 YFSETQ, per germline. CDR3 protein: CASSLRPGLGDTEAFF. Written as DNA, the CDR3 is TGCGCCAGCAGCTTACGACCGGGACTAGGAGACACTGAAGCTTTCTTT. Based on the CDR3 plus reference TRBV5-1 and TRBJ1-1, the full variable domain is KAGVTQTPRYLIKTRGQQVTLSCSPISGHRSVSWYQQTPGQGLQFLFEYFSETQRNKGNFPGRFSGRQFSNSRSEMNVSTLELGDSALYLCASSLRPGLGDTEAFFGQGTRLTVV.

This clone has more than one count but fewer than ten. V and J are TRBV4-3 and TRBJ1-2; no firm D call. V shed 2 bases and J shed 6 bases, with 19 bases lying between them. The CDR3 spans 16 residues. CDR1 and CDR2 from the germline V gene are LGHNA and YSLEER. The CDR3 here is CASSQWGDGEVNGYTF. DNA for the CDR3: TGCGCCAGCAGCCAATGGGGAGACGGGGAGGTTAATGGCTACACCTTC.

This clone was detected once. The chain has TRBV15 and TRBJ2-1; TRBD1 agrees at 9 bases. Germline V lookup: CDR1 LNHNV, CDR2 YYDKDF (reference sequence). Germline trimming cut 3 bases from V and 9 bases from J; bases unmatched to any gene: 12. The CDR3 runs 16 residues. The CDR3 DNA reads as TGTGCCACCAGCAGGGCGGGACAGGGCCCCTCCAGTGAGCAGTTCTTC. Encoded protein: CATSRAGQGPSSEQFF.

The chain carries TRBV28 and TRBJ1-5, with D possibly being TRBD1 (6 bases). The CDR3 is 14 amino acids. Deletions cut 4 bases from V and 6 bases from J, with 13 bases between. Germline CDR1 MDHEN, CDR2 SYDVKM. CDR3 sequence: CASSYSGTFQPQHF. The CDR3 DNA sequence: TGTGCCAGCAGTTACTCGGGGACATTTCAGCCCCAGCATTTT.

This rearrangement joins TRBV10-3 to TRBJ1-2, with D possibly TRBD1 on 5 matching bases. Trimming left V 5 bases short and J 1 base short, with 20 bases between. Germline CDR1 is ENHRY and CDR2 is SYGVKD. The CDR3 is made up of 17 amino acids. The chain's CDR3 is CAISIAGNGDLNYGYTF. The CDR3 coding sequence is TGTGCCATCAGTATTGCAGGGAATGGGGATCTTAACTATGGCTACACCTTC.

J is TRBJ2-1 and V is TRBV10-1; 11 bases align to TRBD1. CDR1 and CDR2 from the germline V gene are WNHNN and SYGVQD (reference sequence). Losses at the gene ends were 8 bases for V and 2 bases for J; bases not matched to a gene: 2. The CDR3 has 14 amino acids. The CDR3 region has the DNA TGCGCCAGCGGACAGGGGGCCGCCTACAATGAGCAGTTCTTC. This gives the protein CASGQGAAYNEQFF.

J is TRBJ2-7 and V is TRBV4-3; D may be TRBD1 (6 bases). CDR1 and CDR2 from the germline V gene are LGHNA and YSLEER. The ends were cut back, 3 bases at V and 2 bases at J, with 11 bases in the middle. This CDR3 has 14 residues. The CDR3 loop is CASSQVGQPYEQYF. As DNA, the CDR3 is TGCGCCAGCAGCCAGGTGGGACAACCCTACGAGCAGTACTTC.

The V and J genes are TRBV27 and TRBJ1-5, with a tentative D call TRBD1 (5 bases). Looked up from germline, CDR1 is MNHEY and CDR2 is SMNVEV (reference sequence). This CDR3 region has 15 residues. The V end was cut by 3 bases, the J end by 6 bases, with 15 bases between. In DNA form, the CDR3 reads TGTGCCAGCAGTTTTAGAAGGGGCCAGGGTCAGCCCCAGCATTTT. Its protein product is CASSFRRGQGQPQHF.

V is TRBV7-9 and J is TRBJ1-3; D is unresolved. In germline, CDR1 is SEHNR, CDR2 FQNEAQ (reference sequence). This CDR3 comprises 17 residues. Deletions cut 2 bases from V and 2 bases from J, with 16 bases between. The chain's CDR3 is CASSLQVWAETGNTIYF. In DNA form, the CDR3 reads TGTGCCAGCAGCTTACAGGTCTGGGCCGAGACTGGAAACACCATATATTTT.

V and J are TRBV5-1 and TRBJ2-6; no clear D. There are 18 residues in the CDR3. Looked up from germline, CDR1 is SGHRS and CDR2 is YFSETQ. Trimming pared 3 bases from V and 1 base from J, leaving 17 bases between. CDR3 region: CASSSLLYPLSGANVLTF. The CDR3 nucleotides read TGCGCCAGCAGCTCCTTACTATACCCTCTGTCTGGGGCCAACGTCCTGACTTTC. The full variable domain, in which reference TRBV5-1 and TRBJ2-6 provide the parts outside the CDR3, is KAGVTQTPRYLIKTRGQQVTLSCSPISGHRSVSWYQQTPGQGLQFLFEYFSETQRNKGNFPGRFSGRQFSNSRSEMNVSTLELGDSALYLCASSSLLYPLSGANVLTFGAGSRLTVL.

This clone was detected only once. The chain uses TRBV25-1 and TRBJ2-7; D is possibly TRBD2 (5 bases). The V and J ends lost 6 bases and 5 bases respectively, with 14 bases between them. Germline CDR1 is MGHDK and CDR2 is SYGVNS. CDR3 size: 13 residues. The DNA for the CDR3 is TGTGCCAGCAGCCCTCTAGCAGCCGACGAGCAGTACTTC. Its translation is CASSPLAADEQYF.

In this sample, this clone turned up a few times. The V and J genes are TRBV4-3 and TRBJ2-2, with unresolved D. This CDR3 has 12 residues. Germline assignment: CDR1 LGHNA and CDR2 YSLEER. The V and J ends lost 4 bases and 6 bases respectively, with 6 bases between them. The CDR3 sequence is CASSPSSGELFF. The CDR3 coding sequence is TGCGCCAGCAGCCCCTCCTCCGGGGAGCTGTTTTTT.

About this clone: The junction does not match germline at one end; this may be a read error. The rearrangement links TRBV28 to TRBJ1-2, with D hard to call. Looked up from germline, CDR1 is MDHEN and CDR2 is SYDVKM. The CDR3 has 12 residues. The DNA for the CDR3 is TGTGCCAGCAGTTTTACTCAGGTTAGGCAGGCCTTC. It translates to CASSFTQVRQAF.

This chain joins TRBV11-2 and TRBJ2-3, with TRBD2 identical over 15 bases. CDR1 and CDR2 from the germline V gene are SGHAT and FQNNGV. The length of the CDR3 is 16 residues. Trimming removed 5 bases from V and 4 bases from J; junction bases left unmatched: 4. The chain's CDR3 is CASSAGLAGGPDTQYF. The CDR3 DNA is TGTGCCAGCAGCGCCGGACTAGCGGGGGGGCCAGATACGCAGTATTTT.

The chain joins TRBV30 to TRBJ1-1; D ambiguous. The CDR3 runs to 14 residues. The germline V and J ends were trimmed by 1 base and 5 bases, with 14 bases remaining between them. Per the germline V gene, CDR1 is GTSNPN and CDR2 is SVGIG (reference sequence). The CDR3 coding sequence is TGTGCCTGGAGTGAAGCGGGTAGCTGGACTGAAGCTTTCTTT. It is translated as CAWSEAGSWTEAFF.

The chain links TRBV5-6 to TRBJ1-3; tentative D call: TRBD1 (6 bases). Between the trimmed V and J ends, which lost 0 bases and 3 bases, there was a span of 10 bases. The CDR3 sequence is 15 residues long. CDR1 and CDR2 from the germline V gene are SGHDT and YYEEEE. As DNA, the CDR3 is TGTGCCAGCAGCTTGGCAGGGGCAGGTGGAAACACCATATATTTT. Translated: CASSLAGAGGNTIYF.

This sequence joins TRBV28 and TRBJ2-5; TRBD1 is a possible D gene (6 bases). Looked up from germline, CDR1 is MDHEN and CDR2 is SYDVKM. The V and J ends lost 4 bases and 1 base respectively, with 19 bases between them. This CDR3 spans 17 amino acids. The DNA of the CDR3 is TGTGCCAGCAGTTCGACCCGGGACATCTCGGGCCAAGAGACCCAGTACTTC. Translation: CASSSTRDISGQETQYF.

V and J are TRBV5-4 and TRBJ1-2; perhaps TRBD1 as D (5 bases). V shed 6 bases and J shed 8 bases, with 17 bases lying between them. The germline V gene encodes CDR1 SGHNT and CDR2 YYREEE (reference sequence). The CDR3 extends over 13 amino acids. CDR3 DNA sequence: TGTGCCAGCACCAAGGGCAGGGAATACGGCTACACCTTC. Amino acids: CASTKGREYGYTF.

The chain carries TRBV4-1 and TRBJ1-2; D is possibly TRBD1 (6 bases). Trimming stripped 4 bases from V and 4 bases from J, with 16 bases between. Germline V gene data show CDR1 as MGHRA and CDR2 as YSYEKL. This CDR3 region has 15 residues. CDR3 region: CASSPDQGISYGYTF. In DNA, the CDR3 is TGCGCCAGCAGCCCGGACCAGGGGATTTCCTATGGCTACACCTTC.

In this sample, this clone turned up once. The J gene is TRBJ2-5, the V gene TRBV9; 15 bases fit TRBD2. Losses at the gene ends were 0 bases for V and 3 bases for J; bases not matched to a gene: 3. The CDR3 has 17 residues. In germline, CDR1 is SGDLS, CDR2 YYNGEE. CDR3 protein: CASSVGGLAGGKETQYF. The CDR3 region has the DNA TGTGCCAGCAGCGTAGGGGGACTAGCGGGGGGTAAAGAGACCCAGTACTTC. Full variable domain (remainder filled in from reference TRBV9 and TRBJ2-5): DSGVTQTPKHLITATGQRVTLRCSPRSGDLSVYWYQQSLDQGLQFLIQYYNGEERAKGNILERFSAQQFPDLHSELNLSSLELGDSALYFCASSVGGLAGGKETQYFGPGTRLLVL.

The rearrangement links TRBV7-2 to TRBJ2-3, with 7 bases fitting TRBD1. The germline gives CDR1 SGHTA, CDR2 FQGNSA. This CDR3 spans 17 amino acids. V dropped 3 bases and J dropped 4; count of bases not matched to a gene: 13. For the CDR3, the DNA is TGTGCCAGCAGCTTGTATTTTACGCACCAGGGGGCAGATACGCAGTATTTT. Protein product: CASSLYFTHQGADTQYF.

A single count supports this clone. This rearrangement joins TRBV28 to TRBJ2-7; TRBD1 aligns across 12 bases. Germline lookup yields CDR1 MDHEN and CDR2 SYDVKM. The V gene end was trimmed by 5 bases and the J gene end by 0 bases; junction bases not matched to a gene: 2. The CDR3 contains 15 residues. The CDR3: CASSMGQGASYEQYF. The CDR3 region has the DNA TGTGCCAGCAGTATGGGACAGGGGGCCTCCTACGAGCAGTACTTC.

This clone was detected once. The rearrangement links TRBV9 to TRBJ2-7; perhaps TRBD2 as D (6 bases). The CDR3 spans 15 residues. Trimming removed 0 bases at V and 3 bases at J, with 13 bases between. The germline V gene encodes CDR1 SGDLS and CDR2 YYNGEE. The CDR3 region has the DNA TGTGCCAGCAGCGTAGGCGGAGGGGCCAACTACGAGCAGTACTTC. Translating gives CASSVGGGANYEQYF.

The chain links TRBV7-9 to TRBJ1-2; 9 bases fit TRBD1. The germline gives CDR1 SEHNR, CDR2 FQNEAQ (reference sequence). The CDR3 is 15 residues long. V shed 5 bases and J 4 bases; nucleotides not matched to a gene: 8. This chain's CDR3 is CASSITGGWGYGYTF. The CDR3, as DNA: TGTGCCAGCAGCATAACAGGGGGCTGGGGCTATGGCTACACCTTC.